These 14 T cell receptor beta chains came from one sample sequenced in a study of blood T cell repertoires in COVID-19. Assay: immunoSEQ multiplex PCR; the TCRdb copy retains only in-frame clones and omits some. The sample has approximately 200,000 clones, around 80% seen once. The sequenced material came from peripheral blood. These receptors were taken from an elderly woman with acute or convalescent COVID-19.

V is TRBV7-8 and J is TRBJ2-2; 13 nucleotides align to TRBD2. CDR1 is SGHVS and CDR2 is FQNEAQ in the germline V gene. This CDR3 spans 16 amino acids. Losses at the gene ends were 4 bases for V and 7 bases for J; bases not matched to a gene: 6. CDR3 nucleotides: TGTGCCAGCAGCTCCGGGACTAGCGGGGACGGCGGGGAGCTGTTTTTT. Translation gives CASSSGTSGDGGELFF.

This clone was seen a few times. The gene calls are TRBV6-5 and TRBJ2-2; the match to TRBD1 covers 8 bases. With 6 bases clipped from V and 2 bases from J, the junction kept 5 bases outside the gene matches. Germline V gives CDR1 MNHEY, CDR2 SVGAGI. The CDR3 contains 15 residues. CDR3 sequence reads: CASRSGQGNTGELFF. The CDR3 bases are TGTGCCAGCAGATCTGGACAGGGCAACACCGGGGAGCTGTTTTTT.

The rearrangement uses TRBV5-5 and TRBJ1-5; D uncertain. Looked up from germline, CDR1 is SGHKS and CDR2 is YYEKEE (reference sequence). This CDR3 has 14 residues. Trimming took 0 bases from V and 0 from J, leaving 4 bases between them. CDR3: CASSLALSNQPQHF. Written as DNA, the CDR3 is TGTGCCAGCAGCTTGGCCCTTAGCAATCAGCCCCAGCATTTT.

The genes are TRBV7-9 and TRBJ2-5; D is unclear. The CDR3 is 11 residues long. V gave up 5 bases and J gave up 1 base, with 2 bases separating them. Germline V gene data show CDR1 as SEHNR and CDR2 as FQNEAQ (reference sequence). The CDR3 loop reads CASSRQETQYF. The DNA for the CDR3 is TGTGCCAGCAGCCGCCAAGAGACCCAGTACTTC.

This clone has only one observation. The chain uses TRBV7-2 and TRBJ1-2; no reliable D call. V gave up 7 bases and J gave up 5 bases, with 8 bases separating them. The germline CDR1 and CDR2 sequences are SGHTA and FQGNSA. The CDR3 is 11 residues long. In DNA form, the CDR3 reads TGTGCCAGCACCCGCGCTTATGGCTACACCTTC. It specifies CASTRAYGYTF.

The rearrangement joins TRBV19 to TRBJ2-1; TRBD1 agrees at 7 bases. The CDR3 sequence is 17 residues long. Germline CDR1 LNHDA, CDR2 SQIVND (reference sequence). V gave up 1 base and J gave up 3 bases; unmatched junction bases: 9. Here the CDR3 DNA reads TGTGCCAGTAGTATAGGGGGACGACAGGGTATCTACAATGAGCAGTTCTTC. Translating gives CASSIGGRQGIYNEQFF.

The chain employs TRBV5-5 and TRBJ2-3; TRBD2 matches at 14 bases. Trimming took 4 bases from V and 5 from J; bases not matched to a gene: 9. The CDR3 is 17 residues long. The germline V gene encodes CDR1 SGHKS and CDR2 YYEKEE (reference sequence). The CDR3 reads CASSRTGTSGSVDTQYF. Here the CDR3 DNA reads TGTGCCAGCAGCCGGACCGGGACTAGCGGGAGTGTAGATACGCAGTATTTT.

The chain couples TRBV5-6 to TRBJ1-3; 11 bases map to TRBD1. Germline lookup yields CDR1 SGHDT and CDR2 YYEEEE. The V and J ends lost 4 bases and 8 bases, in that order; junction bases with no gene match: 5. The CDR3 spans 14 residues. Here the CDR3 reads CASSGGQGAYTIYF. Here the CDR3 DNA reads TGTGCCAGCAGCGGTGGACAGGGGGCATACACCATATATTTT.

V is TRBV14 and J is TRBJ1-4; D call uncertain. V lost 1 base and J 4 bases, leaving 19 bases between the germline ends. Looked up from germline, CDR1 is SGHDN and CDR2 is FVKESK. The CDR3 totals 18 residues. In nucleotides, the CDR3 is TGTGCCAGCAGCCAAGGACTATACGAACAGTGGAATAATGAAAAACTGTTTTTT. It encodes CASSQGLYEQWNNEKLFF.

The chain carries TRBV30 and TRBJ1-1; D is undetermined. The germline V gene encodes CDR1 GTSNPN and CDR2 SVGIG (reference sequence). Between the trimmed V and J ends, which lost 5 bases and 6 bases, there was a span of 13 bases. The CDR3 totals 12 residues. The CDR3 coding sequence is TGTGCCTGGTGCCAATCTAGTTCTGAAGCTTTCTTT. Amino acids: CAWCQSSSEAFF.

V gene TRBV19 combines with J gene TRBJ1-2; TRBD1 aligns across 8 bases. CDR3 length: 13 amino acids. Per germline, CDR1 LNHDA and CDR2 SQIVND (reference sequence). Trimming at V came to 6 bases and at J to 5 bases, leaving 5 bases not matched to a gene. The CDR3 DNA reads TGTGCCAGTAGAGGACAGGGACTTTATGGCTACACCTTC. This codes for CASRGQGLYGYTF.

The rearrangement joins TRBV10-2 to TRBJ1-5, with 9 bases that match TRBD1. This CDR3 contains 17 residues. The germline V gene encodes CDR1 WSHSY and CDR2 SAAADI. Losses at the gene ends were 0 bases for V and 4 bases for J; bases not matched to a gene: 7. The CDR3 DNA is TGCGCCAGCAGTGAGTCTAGGGAACAGGGGGCAAATCAGCCCCAGCATTTT. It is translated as CASSESREQGANQPQHF.

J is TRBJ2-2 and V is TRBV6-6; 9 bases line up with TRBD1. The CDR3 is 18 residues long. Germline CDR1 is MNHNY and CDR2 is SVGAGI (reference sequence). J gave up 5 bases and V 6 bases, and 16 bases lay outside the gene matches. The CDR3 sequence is CASSRRIPGTGNTGELFF. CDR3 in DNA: TGTGCCAGCAGCCGACGCATACCCGGGACAGGGAATACCGGGGAGCTGTTTTTT.

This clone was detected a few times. The CDR3 sequence: CASSLPWGRVGIDTEAFF. The CDR3, as DNA: TGTGCCAGCAGCTTACCCTGGGGTAGGGTCGGGATTGACACTGAAGCTTTCTTT. This rearrangement joins TRBV11-2 to TRBJ1-1; D not certain. Germline lookup yields CDR1 SGHAT and CDR2 FQNNGV. The CDR3 has 18 residues. V was cut by 2 bases and J by 3 bases, with 22 bases left in between.